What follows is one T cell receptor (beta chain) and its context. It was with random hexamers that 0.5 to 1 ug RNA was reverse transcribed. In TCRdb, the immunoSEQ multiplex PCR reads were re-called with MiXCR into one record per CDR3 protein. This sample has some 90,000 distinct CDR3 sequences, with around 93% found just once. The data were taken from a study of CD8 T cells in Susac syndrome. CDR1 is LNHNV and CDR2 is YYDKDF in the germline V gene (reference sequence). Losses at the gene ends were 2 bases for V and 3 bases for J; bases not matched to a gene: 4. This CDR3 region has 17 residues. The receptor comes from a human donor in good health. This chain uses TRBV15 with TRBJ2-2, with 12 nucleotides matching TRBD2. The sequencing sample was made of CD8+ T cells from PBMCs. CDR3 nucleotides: TGTGCCACCAGCAGACCTAGCGGGGGGGCCCACACCGGGGAGCTGTTTTTT. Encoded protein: CATSRPSGGAHTGELFF.